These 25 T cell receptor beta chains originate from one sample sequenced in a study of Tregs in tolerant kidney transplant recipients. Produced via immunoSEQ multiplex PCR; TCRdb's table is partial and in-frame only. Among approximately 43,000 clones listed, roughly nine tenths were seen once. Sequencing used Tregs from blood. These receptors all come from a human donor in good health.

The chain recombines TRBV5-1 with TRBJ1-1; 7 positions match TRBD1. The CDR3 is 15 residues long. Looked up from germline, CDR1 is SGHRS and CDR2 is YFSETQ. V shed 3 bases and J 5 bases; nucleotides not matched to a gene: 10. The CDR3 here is CASSSKTGLATEAFF. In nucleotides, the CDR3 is TGCGCCAGCAGCTCGAAGACAGGGTTAGCGACTGAAGCTTTCTTT.

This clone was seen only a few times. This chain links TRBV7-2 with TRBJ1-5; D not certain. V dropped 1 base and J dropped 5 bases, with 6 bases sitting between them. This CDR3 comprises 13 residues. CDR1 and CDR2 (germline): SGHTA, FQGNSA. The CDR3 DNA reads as TGTGCCAGCAGCTTAGGATGGTATCAGCCCCAGCATTTT. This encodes CASSLGWYQPQHF.

This CDR3 reads CASSRQAYYEQYF. The CDR3 nucleotides read TGTGCCAGCAGTAGACAGGCGTACTACGAGCAGTACTTC. The V call is TRBV2, the J call TRBJ2-7; D may be TRBD1 (6 bases). CDR3 size: 13 residues. The germline CDR1 and CDR2 sequences are SNHLY and FYNNEI. Trimming removed 5 bases at V and 3 bases at J, with 11 bases between.

The CDR3 loop reads CASSIAGLNSPLHF. In DNA, the CDR3 is TGTGCCAGTAGTATAGCGGGACTGAATTCACCCCTCCACTTT. The chain is built from TRBV19 and TRBJ1-6; tentative D call: TRBD1 (5 bases). CDR1 is LNHDA and CDR2 is SQIVND in the germline V gene (reference sequence). Deletions cut 1 base from V and 7 bases from J, with 8 bases between. The CDR3 runs to 14 residues.

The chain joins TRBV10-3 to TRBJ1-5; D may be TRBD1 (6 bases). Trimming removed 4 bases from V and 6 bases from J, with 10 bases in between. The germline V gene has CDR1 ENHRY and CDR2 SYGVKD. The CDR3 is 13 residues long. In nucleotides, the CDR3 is TGTGCCATCAGTGGAGCACAGGGTCAGCCCCAGCATTTT. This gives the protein CAISGAQGQPQHF.

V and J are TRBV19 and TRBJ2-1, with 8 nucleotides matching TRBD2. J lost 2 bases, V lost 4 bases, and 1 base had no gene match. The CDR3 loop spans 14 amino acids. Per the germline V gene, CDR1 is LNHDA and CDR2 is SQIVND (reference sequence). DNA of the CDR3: TGTGCCAGTAGTAGCGGGGGGACCTACAATGAGCAGTTCTTC. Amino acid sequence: CASSSGGTYNEQFF.

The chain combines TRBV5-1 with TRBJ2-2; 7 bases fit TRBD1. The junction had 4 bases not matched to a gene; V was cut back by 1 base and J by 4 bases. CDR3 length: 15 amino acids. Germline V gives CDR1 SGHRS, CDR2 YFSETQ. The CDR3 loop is CASSLRGGSTGELFF. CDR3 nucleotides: TGCGCCAGCAGCTTGAGAGGGGGCAGCACCGGGGAGCTGTTTTTT.

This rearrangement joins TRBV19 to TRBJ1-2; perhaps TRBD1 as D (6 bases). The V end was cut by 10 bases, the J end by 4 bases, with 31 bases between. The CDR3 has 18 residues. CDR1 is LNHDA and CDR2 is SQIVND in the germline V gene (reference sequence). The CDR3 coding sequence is TGTGCCACAGGGCCCCCACAGGGAGCCACCACCTCTTCCTATGGCTACACCTTC. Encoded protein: CATGPPQGATTSSYGYTF.

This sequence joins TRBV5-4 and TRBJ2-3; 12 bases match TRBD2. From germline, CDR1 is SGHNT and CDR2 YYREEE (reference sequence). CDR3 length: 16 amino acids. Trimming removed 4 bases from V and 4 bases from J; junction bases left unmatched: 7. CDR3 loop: CASSPSGGAVADTQYF. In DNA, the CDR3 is TGTGCCAGCAGCCCTAGCGGGGGGGCAGTGGCAGATACGCAGTATTTT.

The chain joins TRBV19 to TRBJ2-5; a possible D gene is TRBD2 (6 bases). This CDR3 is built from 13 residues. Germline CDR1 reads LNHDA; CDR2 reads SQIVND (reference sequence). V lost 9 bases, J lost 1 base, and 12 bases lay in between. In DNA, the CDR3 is TGTGCCAGCCGGGACTCGGGCCAAGAGACCCAGTACTTC. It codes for CASRDSGQETQYF.

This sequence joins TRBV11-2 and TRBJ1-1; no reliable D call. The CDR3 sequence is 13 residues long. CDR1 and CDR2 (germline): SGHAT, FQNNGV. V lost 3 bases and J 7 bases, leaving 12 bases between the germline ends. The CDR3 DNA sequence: TGTGCCAGCAGCTTTCCCTCGGCGGGTGAAGCTTTCTTT. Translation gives CASSFPSAGEAFF.

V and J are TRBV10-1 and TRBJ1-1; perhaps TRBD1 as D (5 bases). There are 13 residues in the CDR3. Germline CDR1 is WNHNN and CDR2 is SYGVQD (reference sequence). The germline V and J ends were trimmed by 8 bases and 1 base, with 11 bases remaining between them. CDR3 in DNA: TGCGCCAGCGCGGCAGGGACGAACACTGAAGCTTTCTTT. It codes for CASAAGTNTEAFF.

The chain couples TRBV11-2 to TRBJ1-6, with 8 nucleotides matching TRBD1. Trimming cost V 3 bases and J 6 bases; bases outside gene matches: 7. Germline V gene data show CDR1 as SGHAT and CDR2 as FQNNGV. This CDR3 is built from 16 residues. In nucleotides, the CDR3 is TGTGCCAGCAGCTTGGGACAGGCACGAACTAATTCACCCCTCCACTTT. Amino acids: CASSLGQARTNSPLHF.

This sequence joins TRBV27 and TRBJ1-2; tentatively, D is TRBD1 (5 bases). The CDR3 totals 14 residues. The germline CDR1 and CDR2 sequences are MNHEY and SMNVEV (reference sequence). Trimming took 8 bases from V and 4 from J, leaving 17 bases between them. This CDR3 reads CASGFQGHGYGYTF. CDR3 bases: TGTGCCAGCGGATTCCAGGGCCACGGCTATGGCTACACCTTC.

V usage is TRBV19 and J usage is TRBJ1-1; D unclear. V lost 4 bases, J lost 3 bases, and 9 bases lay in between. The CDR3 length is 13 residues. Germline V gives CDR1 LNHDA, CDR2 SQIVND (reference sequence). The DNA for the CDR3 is TGTGCCAGTAGTACAAATTTCGACACTGAAGCTTTCTTT. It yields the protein CASSTNFDTEAFF.

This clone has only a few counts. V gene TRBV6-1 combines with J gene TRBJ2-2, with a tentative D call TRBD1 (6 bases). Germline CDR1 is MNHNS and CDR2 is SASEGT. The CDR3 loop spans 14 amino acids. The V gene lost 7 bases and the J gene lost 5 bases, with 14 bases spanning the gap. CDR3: CASTRGRGTGELFF. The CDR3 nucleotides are TGTGCCAGCACTCGAGGAAGGGGGACCGGGGAGCTGTTTTTT.

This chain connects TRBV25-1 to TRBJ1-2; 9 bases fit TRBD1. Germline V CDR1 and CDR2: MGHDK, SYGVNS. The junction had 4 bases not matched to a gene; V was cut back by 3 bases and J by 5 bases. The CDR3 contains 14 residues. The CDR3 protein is CASSEPGTGYGYTF. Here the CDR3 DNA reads TGTGCCAGCAGTGAGCCCGGGACAGGGTATGGCTACACCTTC.

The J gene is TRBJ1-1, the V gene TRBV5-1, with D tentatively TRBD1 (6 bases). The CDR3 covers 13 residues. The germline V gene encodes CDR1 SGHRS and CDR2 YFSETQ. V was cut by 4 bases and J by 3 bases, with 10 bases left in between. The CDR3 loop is CASSEGGYTEAFF. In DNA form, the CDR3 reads TGCGCCAGCAGCGAGGGGGGGTACACTGAAGCTTTCTTT.

The CDR3 sequence: CASNEGALLTNEKLFF. CDR3 coding DNA: TGTGCCAGCAATGAGGGGGCGCTTCTGACTAATGAAAAACTGTTTTTT. The chain is built from TRBV2 and TRBJ1-4; 7 nucleotides line up with TRBD1. V was pared by 7 bases and J by 2 bases, with 10 bases of the junction left unmatched. In germline, CDR1 is SNHLY, CDR2 FYNNEI. CDR3 length equals 16 residues.

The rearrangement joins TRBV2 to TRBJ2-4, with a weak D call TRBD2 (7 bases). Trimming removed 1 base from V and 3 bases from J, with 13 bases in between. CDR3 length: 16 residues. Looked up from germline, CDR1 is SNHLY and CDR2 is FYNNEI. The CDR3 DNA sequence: TGTGCCAGCAGTGAAGATCGGGGGGCCGGCAAAAACATTCAGTACTTC. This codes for CASSEDRGAGKNIQYF.

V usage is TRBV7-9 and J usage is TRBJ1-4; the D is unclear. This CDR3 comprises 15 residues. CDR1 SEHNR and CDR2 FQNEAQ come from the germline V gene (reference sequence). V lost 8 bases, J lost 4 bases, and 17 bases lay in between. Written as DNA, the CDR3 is TGTGCCAGCGCTGACCGGGCCAGAAGTAATGAAAAACTGTTTTTT. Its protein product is CASADRARSNEKLFF.

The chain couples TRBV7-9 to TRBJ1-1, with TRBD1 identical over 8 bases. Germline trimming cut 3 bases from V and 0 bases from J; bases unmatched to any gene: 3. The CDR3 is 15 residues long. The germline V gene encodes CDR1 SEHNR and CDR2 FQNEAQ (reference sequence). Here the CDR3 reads CASSFWTGLNTEAFF. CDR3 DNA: TGTGCCAGCAGCTTCTGGACAGGGCTGAACACTGAAGCTTTCTTT.

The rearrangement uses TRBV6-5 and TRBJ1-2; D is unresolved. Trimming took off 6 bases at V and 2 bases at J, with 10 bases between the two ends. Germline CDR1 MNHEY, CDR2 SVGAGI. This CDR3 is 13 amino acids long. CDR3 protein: CASRSDTNYGYTF. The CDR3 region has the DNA TGTGCCAGCAGAAGTGACACGAACTATGGCTACACCTTC.

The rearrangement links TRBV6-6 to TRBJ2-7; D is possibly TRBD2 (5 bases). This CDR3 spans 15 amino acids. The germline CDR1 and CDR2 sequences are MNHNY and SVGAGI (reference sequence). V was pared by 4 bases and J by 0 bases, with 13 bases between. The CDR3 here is CASSSTNGVSYEQYF. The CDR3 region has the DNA TGTGCCAGCAGTTCAACTAACGGGGTCTCCTACGAGCAGTACTTC.

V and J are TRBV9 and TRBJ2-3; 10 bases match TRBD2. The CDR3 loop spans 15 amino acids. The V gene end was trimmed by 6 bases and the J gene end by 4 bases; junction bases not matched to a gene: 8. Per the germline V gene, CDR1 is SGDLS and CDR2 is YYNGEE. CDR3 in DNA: TGTGCCAGCACCCGAGGGACTAGCGAAGCAGATACGCAGTATTTT. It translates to CASTRGTSEADTQYF.